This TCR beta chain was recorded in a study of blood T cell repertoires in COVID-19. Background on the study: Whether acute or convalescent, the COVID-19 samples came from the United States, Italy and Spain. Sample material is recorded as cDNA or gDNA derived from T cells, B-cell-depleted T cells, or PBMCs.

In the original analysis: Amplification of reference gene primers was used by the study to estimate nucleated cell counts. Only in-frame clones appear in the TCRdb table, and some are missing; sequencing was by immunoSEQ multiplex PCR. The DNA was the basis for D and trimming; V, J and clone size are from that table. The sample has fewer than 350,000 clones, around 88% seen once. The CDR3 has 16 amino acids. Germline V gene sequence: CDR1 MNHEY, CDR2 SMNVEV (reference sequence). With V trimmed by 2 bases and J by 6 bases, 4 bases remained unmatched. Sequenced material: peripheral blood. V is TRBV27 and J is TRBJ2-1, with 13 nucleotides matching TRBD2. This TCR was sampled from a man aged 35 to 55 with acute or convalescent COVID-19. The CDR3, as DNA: TGTGCCAGCAGTTTAACGGGACTAGCGGGGCCCAATGAGCAGTTCTTC. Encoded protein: CASSLTGLAGPNEQFF.